The source of this TCR beta chain is a study of naive and memory T cell subsets. The length of the CDR3 is 14 residues. V dropped 0 bases and J dropped 4 bases, with 9 bases sitting between them. Germline CDR1 and CDR2: MNHEY and SVGAGI. Both TRBC1 and TRBC2 were covered by a beta constant-region primer of two equimolar oligonucleotides. Four rounds of PCR amplified the ligated cDNA using nested alpha and beta constant-region primers plus SP2. TCRdb re-derived calls from the UMI-ligation and nested PCR reads in MiXCR, one entry per CDR3 protein. This table has roughly 100,000 distinct CDR3 sequences, roughly 15% appearing once. Points on this clonotype: As yet, its antigen is unknown.

Cells stained for CD3, CD4, CD8, CD45RA and CD27 were sorted into four subsets. Study observations and caveats: A few larger clonotypes appeared in naive repertoires, especially CD8, possibly memory cells re-expressing CD45RA.

The source is a human donor in good health. Sequenced: naive CD8+ T cells from blood. V usage is TRBV6-5 and J usage is TRBJ1-2, with a tentative D call TRBD1 (6 bases). CDR3 residues: CASSYSTGRYGYTF. CDR3 bases: TGTGCCAGCAGTTACTCGACAGGCCGCTATGGCTACACCTTC.